This TCR beta chain was observed in a study of blood T cell repertoires in COVID-19. Overall study context: Nucleic acid was either cDNA or gDNA, and it came from T cells, B-cell-depleted T cells, or PBMCs.

The V gene lost 7 bases and the J gene lost 5 bases, with 14 bases spanning the gap. Germline lookup yields CDR1 MNHEY and CDR2 SVGAGI. The CDR3 runs 13 residues. The table came from immunoSEQ multiplex PCR; TCRdb's copy has only in-frame clones and leaves some out. The table records some 300,000 clones, just under 90% of them present only once. Sample: PBMCs or T cells enriched from blood (not recorded which). The sequence was collected from a woman between 45 and 65 years old who had been exposed to COVID-19. The chain employs TRBV6-5 and TRBJ2-5; D might be TRBD2 (7 bases). The DNA of the CDR3 is TGTGCCAGCATCTTTGGGGGGGCGGAGACCCAGTACTTC. Protein: CASIFGGAETQYF.